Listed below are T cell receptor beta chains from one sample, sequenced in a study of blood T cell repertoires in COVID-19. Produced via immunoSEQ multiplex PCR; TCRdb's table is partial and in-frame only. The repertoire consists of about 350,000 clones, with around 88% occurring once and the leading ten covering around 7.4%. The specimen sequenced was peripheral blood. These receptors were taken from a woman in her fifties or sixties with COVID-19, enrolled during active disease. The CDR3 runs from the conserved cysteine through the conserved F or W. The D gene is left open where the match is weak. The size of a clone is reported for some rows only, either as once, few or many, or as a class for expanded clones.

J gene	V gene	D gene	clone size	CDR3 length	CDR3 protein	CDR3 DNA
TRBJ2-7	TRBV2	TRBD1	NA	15	CASSEGGTAAYEQYF	TGTGCCAGCAGTGAAGGGGGGACAGCGGCCTACGAGCAGTACTTC
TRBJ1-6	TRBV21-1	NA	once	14	CASSSRGPQSPLHF	TGTGCCAGCAGCTCCAGGGGTCCCCAATCACCCCTCCACTTT
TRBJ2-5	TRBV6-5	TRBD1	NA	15	CASSLDTGGQETQYF	TGTGCCAGCAGTCTGGACACAGGGGGTCAAGAGACCCAGTACTTC
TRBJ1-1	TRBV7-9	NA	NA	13	CASSPIPNTEAFF	TGTGCCAGCAGCCCAATTCCGAACACTGAAGCTTTCTTT
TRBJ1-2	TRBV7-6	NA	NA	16	CASSLEGFRKGHGYTF	TGTGCCAGCAGCTTGGAGGGATTTAGAAAGGGCCATGGCTACACCTTC
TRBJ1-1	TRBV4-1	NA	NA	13	CASSRTGLTEAFF	TGCGCCAGCAGCCGAACAGGGCTTACTGAAGCTTTCTTT
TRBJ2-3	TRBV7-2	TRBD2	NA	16	CASSIRLAGTRDTQYF	TGTGCCAGCAGCATCCGACTAGCGGGGACGAGAGATACGCAGTATTTT
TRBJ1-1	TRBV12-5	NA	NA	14	CASGTGGVRPEAFF	TGTGCTAGTGGGACCGGGGGGGTTCGCCCTGAAGCTTTCTTT
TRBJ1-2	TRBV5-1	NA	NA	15	CASSLGPGISYGYTF	TGCGCCAGCAGCTTGGGACCGGGTATCAGTTATGGCTACACCTTC
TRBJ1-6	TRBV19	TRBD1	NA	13	CASLDRGQSPLHF	TGTGCCAGTCTGGACAGGGGTCAGTCACCCCTCCACTTT
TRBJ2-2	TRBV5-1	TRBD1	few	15	CASTNGDRDTGELFF	TGCGCCAGTACGAACGGGGACAGGGACACCGGGGAGCTGTTTTTT
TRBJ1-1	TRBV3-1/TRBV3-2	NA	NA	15	CASSQVWQGGTEAFF	TGTGCCAGCAGCCAAGTGTGGCAGGGAGGTACTGAAGCTTTCTTT
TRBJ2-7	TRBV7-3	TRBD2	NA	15	CASSPGLAGVYEQYF	TGTGCCAGCAGCCCCGGACTAGCGGGGGTTTACGAGCAGTACTTC